This entry features one T cell receptor (beta chain) sequence. The antigen is unknown. This specimen comes from a study of T cell responses to AZD1222 COVID-19 vaccine. In the study overall: It was second doses at about 4 or about 12 weeks that were pooled. General study points: Mostly white British, mostly female donors; authors suggested clonal diversity may be underestimated. At 160-218 and 743-854, vaccine-associated CD4 TCRs were dominant, and they spanned spike.

TCRdb keeps only in-frame clones here, not all; method: immunoSEQ multiplex PCR. The sample shows 160,000 or so clones, approximately 90% of them seen only once. The TCR sequence derives from an adult in good health. This specimen was peripheral blood, taken on day 0 of AZD1222 vaccination.

The CDR3, as DNA: TGTGCCAGCAGTCCACAGGGTCGACTGAACACTGAAGCTTTCTTT. Encoded protein: CASSPQGRLNTEAFF. The chain couples TRBV27 to TRBJ1-1; tentative D call: TRBD1 (6 bases). CDR1 MNHEY and CDR2 SMNVEV come from the germline V gene (reference sequence). The CDR3 runs 15 residues. V was cut by 5 bases and J by 0 bases, with 13 bases left in between.